This is a list of T cell receptor beta chains from one sample in a study of control samples from healthy donors and cancer patients. Data came from immunoSEQ multiplex PCR; TCRdb stores just in-frame clones and leaves some out. The sample consists of 60,000 to 75,000 clones, 84% of them appearing once. The specimen was blood. Receptors originate from a man in his fifties in good health. CDR3s include the opening cysteine and the closing phenylalanine or tryptophan. The D gene is left open where the match is weak. Not all rows give a size; the values are once, few, many and, for expanded clones, a class.

J gene,clone size,V gene,CDR3 length,D gene,CDR3 protein,CDR3 DNA
TRBJ2-6,NA,TRBV7-3,17,NA,CASSRGDGPSGANVLTF,TGTGCCAGCAGCCGAGGGGACGGTCCGTCTGGGGCCAACGTCCTGACTTTC
TRBJ2-2,NA,TRBV6-1,16,NA,CASSEARHRNTGELFF,TGTGCCAGCAGTGAAGCGCGGCATCGCAACACCGGGGAGCTGTTTTTT
TRBJ1-2,NA,TRBV25-1,12,NA,CASSESTRGYTF,TGTGCCAGCAGTGAGTCAACTCGCGGCTACACCTTC
TRBJ1-1,NA,TRBV5-1,15,NA,CASSPRVDRNTEAFF,TGCGCCAGCAGCCCCCGAGTGGACCGGAACACTGAAGCTTTCTTT
TRBJ1-5,NA,TRBV6-5,14,TRBD1,CASKGQSSNQPQHF,TGTGCCAGCAAGGGACAGAGTAGCAATCAGCCCCAGCATTTT
TRBJ2-5,NA,TRBV19,15,TRBD2,CASSIVAGGRETQYF,TGTGCCAGTAGTATAGTAGCGGGAGGGCGAGAGACCCAGTACTTC
TRBJ2-4,NA,TRBV5-1,15,NA,CASSFGVSAKNIQYF,TGCGCCAGCAGCTTCGGGGTTTCGGCCAAAAACATTCAGTACTTC
TRBJ2-7,NA,TRBV7-2,15,TRBD2,CASSLGPGGVYEQYF,TGTGCCAGCAGCTTAGGGCCGGGGGGGGTATACGAGCAGTACTTC
TRBJ1-4,once,TRBV6-5,13,NA,CASGRANNEKLFF,TGTGCCAGCGGCAGAGCCAACAATGAAAAACTGTTTTTT
TRBJ2-7,few,TRBV14,16,NA,CASSLEPGHRSVEQYF,TGTGCCAGCAGCCTAGAACCGGGACACAGGTCGGTCGAGCAGTACTTC
TRBJ2-1,NA,TRBV12-3/TRBV12-4,10,NA,CASFRGEQFF,TGTGCCAGCTTTAGAGGTGAGCAGTTCTTC
TRBJ2-1,once,TRBV12-5,19,TRBD2,CASGAPRLGGGVLVGEQFF,TGTGCTAGTGGTGCACCCCGTCTTGGCGGGGGGGTCCTGGTGGGTGAGCAGTTCTTC
TRBJ1-2,NA,TRBV4-3,15,NA,CASSQAGVGAQGYTF,TGCGCCAGCAGCCAAGCCGGGGTGGGGGCACAGGGCTACACCTTC
TRBJ1-1,NA,TRBV9,13,TRBD1,CASSGTGVTEAFF,TGTGCCAGCAGCGGGACAGGGGTCACTGAAGCTTTCTTT
TRBJ2-5,NA,TRBV4-3,20,NA,CASSRRPLTGMGGNQETQYF,TGCGCCAGCAGCCGACGCCCGTTGACAGGGATGGGGGGGAACCAAGAGACCCAGTACTTC
TRBJ1-2,NA,TRBV14,15,TRBD1,CASSQQTGGNYGYTF,TGTGCCAGCAGCCAACAGACAGGGGGCAACTATGGCTACACCTTC
TRBJ1-4,NA,TRBV9,15,NA,CASSPRRGINEKLFF,TGTGCCAGCAGCCCGAGGAGGGGGATTAATGAAAAACTGTTTTTT
TRBJ2-4,NA,TRBV5-8,12,NA,CASSFTQSIQYF,TGTGCCAGCAGCTTCACACAGAGCATTCAGTACTTC
TRBJ1-5,NA,TRBV10-3,16,NA,CAISESGQVGNQPQHF,TGTGCCATCAGTGAGTCTGGGCAGGTTGGGAATCAGCCCCAGCATTTT
TRBJ1-2,NA,TRBV6-4,19,TRBD1,CASSDSFTAGTGKSGGYTF,TGTGCCAGCAGTGACTCTTTCACAGCCGGGACAGGAAAATCGGGTGGCTACACCTTC
TRBJ2-7,few,TRBV2,12,NA,CASSGREYEQYF,TGTGCCAGCAGTGGTCGGGAATACGAGCAGTACTTC
TRBJ1-1,NA,TRBV29-1,12,NA,CSAKDGNTEAFF,TGCAGCGCAAAAGACGGGAACACTGAAGCTTTCTTT
TRBJ1-2,NA,TRBV5-5,13,TRBD1,CASSLDRVAGYTF,TGTGCCAGCAGCTTAGACAGGGTCGCTGGCTACACCTTC
TRBJ2-2,NA,TRBV6-2/TRBV6-3,16,TRBD2,CASSPIPSGSGGELFF,TGTGCCAGCAGCCCGATCCCTAGCGGGAGTGGCGGGGAGCTGTTTTTT
TRBJ2-7,NA,TRBV6-2/TRBV6-3,13,NA,CASSFPRGGEQYF,TGTGCCAGCAGTTTCCCCAGGGGAGGCGAGCAGTACTTC
TRBJ1-5,NA,TRBV5-6,15,NA,CASSLATGGNQPQHF,TGTGCCAGCAGCTTGGCCACAGGTGGCAATCAGCCCCAGCATTTT
TRBJ2-1,few,TRBV6-4,15,NA,CASSDSYSSYNEQFF,TGTGCCAGCAGTGACTCCTATAGCTCCTACAATGAGCAGTTCTTC
TRBJ1-2,NA,TRBV29-1,12,TRBD1,CSVGGQTGGYTF,TGCAGCGTCGGGGGACAGACTGGTGGCTACACCTTC
TRBJ2-7,once,TRBV5-1,15,TRBD1,CASSFSTGGTYEQYF,TGCGCCAGCAGCTTTAGTACAGGGGGAACCTACGAGCAGTACTTC
TRBJ2-7,NA,TRBV6-6,16,NA,CASSYPILDSSYEQYF,TGTGCCAGCAGTTACCCGATTCTGGACAGTTCCTACGAGCAGTACTTC
TRBJ1-5,once,TRBV15,14,NA,CATSRDRGNQPQHF,TGTGCCACCAGCAGAGATCGCGGTAATCAGCCCCAGCATTTT
TRBJ1-1,NA,TRBV3-1/TRBV3-2,14,TRBD1,CASSQGTGGTEAFF,TGTGCCAGCAGCCAGGGGACAGGGGGCACTGAAGCTTTCTTT
TRBJ2-1,NA,TRBV10-3,14,NA,CAISETGAYNEQFF,TGTGCCATCAGTGAGACCGGGGCCTACAATGAGCAGTTCTTC
TRBJ1-6,NA,TRBV5-4,18,TRBD1,CASSLGRTGSSYNSPLHF,TGTGCCAGCAGCTTGGGGAGGACAGGGAGCTCCTATAATTCACCCCTCCACTTT
TRBJ1-1,NA,TRBV5-4,15,NA,CASSSQDRPSTEAFF,TGTGCCAGCAGCTCCCAAGACAGACCAAGCACTGAAGCTTTCTTT
TRBJ2-3,NA,TRBV5-4,14,NA,CASSFGYSTDTQYF,TGTGCCAGCAGCTTCGGCTACAGCACAGATACGCAGTATTTT
TRBJ2-1,NA,TRBV2,15,TRBD2,CASSGLAIMTNEQFF,TGTGCCAGCAGTGGACTAGCGATAATGACCAATGAGCAGTTCTTC
TRBJ1-6,NA,TRBV3-1/TRBV3-2,14,NA,CASSQDNRVSPLHF,TGTGCCAGCAGCCAAGACAACAGGGTTTCACCCCTCCACTTT
TRBJ2-1,NA,TRBV10-3,16,TRBD2,CAISETGGDSYNEQFF,TGTGCCATCAGTGAAACCGGGGGGGACTCCTACAATGAGCAGTTCTTC
TRBJ2-1,NA,TRBV7-2,14,TRBD2,CASSNGGERSEQFF,TGTGCCAGCAGCAACGGGGGGGAGAGAAGTGAGCAGTTCTTC
TRBJ2-3,NA,TRBV6-1,13,NA,CASSEALFGTQYF,TGTGCCAGCAGTGAAGCGCTTTTCGGTACGCAGTATTTT
TRBJ2-1,NA,TRBV3-1/TRBV3-2,16,TRBD2,CASSQGTSGGYNEQFF,TGTGCCAGCAGCCAAGGAACTAGCGGGGGATACAATGAGCAGTTCTTC
TRBJ1-5,NA,TRBV6-5,14,NA,CASSYGFRVQPQHF,TGTGCCAGCAGTTACGGCTTTAGGGTTCAGCCCCAGCATTTT
TRBJ2-3,NA,TRBV4-3,14,TRBD2,CASSGLAGFDTQYF,TGCGCCAGCAGTGGACTAGCGGGTTTTGATACGCAGTATTTT
TRBJ1-2,NA,TRBV6-5,12,NA,CASSAGAGGYTF,TGTGCCAGCAGCGCGGGGGCAGGTGGCTACACCTTC
TRBJ2-5,NA,TRBV13,18,TRBD2,CASSLEGGAGGLEETQYF,TGTGCCAGCAGCTTAGAGGGGGGAGCGGGGGGCCTCGAGGAGACCCAGTACTTC